This TCR beta chain was captured in a study of cytomegalovirus exposure and HLA in healthy donors. Profiled with immunoSEQ multiplex PCR; TCRdb holds only in-frame clones, not every one. The repertoire holds just over 65,000 clones, with 95% to 98% as singletons. This CDR3 region has 13 residues. Germline V gene lookup returns CDR1 LNHDA and CDR2 SQIVND (reference sequence). Between the trimmed V and J ends, which lost 9 bases and 0 bases, there was a span of 11 bases. The chain has TRBV19 and TRBJ1-1; no clear D gene. The material sequenced was PBMCs. The clonotype originates from a woman between 18 and 29 years old in good health and CMV-seropositive. In DNA form, the CDR3 reads TGTGCCAGCGCGGTACGGCTGAACACTGAAGCTTTCTTT. Translation: CASAVRLNTEAFF.